These 26 T cell receptor beta chains were all obtained from the same sample, sequenced in a study of blood T cell repertoires in COVID-19. Measured with immunoSEQ multiplex PCR; TCRdb has only the in-frame clones, and not every one. The sample carries more than 150,000 clones, roughly 74% recorded once. The specimen sequenced was peripheral blood. The receptors originated from a woman older than 75 with acute or convalescent COVID-19.

This chain joins TRBV30 and TRBJ1-1, with 9 positions matching TRBD1. This CDR3 comprises 16 residues. The V and J ends lost 1 base and 1 base, in that order; junction bases with no gene match: 7. Germline CDR1 reads GTSNPN; CDR2 reads SVGIG (reference sequence). CDR3 in amino acids: CAWSALGQGGNTEAFF. Here the CDR3 DNA reads TGTGCCTGGAGTGCGTTGGGACAGGGAGGGAACACTGAAGCTTTCTTT.

CDR3 in amino acids: CASKGGGSSPYGYTF. CDR3 in DNA: TGTGCCTCCAAGGGGGGGGGTAGTTCGCCCTATGGCTACACCTTC. V gene TRBV6-5 combines with J gene TRBJ1-2, with D possibly TRBD1 on 6 matching bases. CDR1 is MNHEY and CDR2 is SVGAGI in the germline V gene. The CDR3 runs 15 residues. V lost 11 bases and J 4 bases, leaving 23 bases between the germline ends.

V is TRBV5-4 and J is TRBJ2-6; 15 bases match TRBD2. The V and J ends lost 3 bases and 0 bases, in that order; junction bases with no gene match: 4. The CDR3 runs 19 residues. Germline CDR1 SGHNT, CDR2 YYREEE (reference sequence). The CDR3 region has the DNA TGTGCCAGCAGCTCGGGACTAGCGGGGGGCGTCTCTGGGGCCAACGTCCTGACTTTC. It specifies CASSSGLAGGVSGANVLTF.

V is TRBV29-1 and J is TRBJ1-2; 7 nucleotides align to TRBD1. The CDR3 runs 15 residues. J lost 8 bases, V lost 6 bases, and 18 bases had no gene match. The germline CDR1 and CDR2 sequences are SQVTM and ANQGSEA. This CDR3 reads CSVRLQGKVFDGYTF. Here the CDR3 DNA reads TGCAGCGTGAGACTACAGGGGAAAGTATTCGACGGCTACACCTTC.

The chain couples TRBV5-8 to TRBJ2-3, with a possible D match to TRBD2 (7 bases). The V gene's germline CDR1 is SGHTS and CDR2 YDEGEE. V lost 3 bases and J 6 bases, leaving 17 bases between the germline ends. The length of the CDR3 is 15 residues. CDR3 region: CASSWLRGGEDTQYF. The CDR3 coding sequence is TGTGCCAGCAGCTGGCTCCGCGGGGGCGAGGATACGCAGTATTTT. Together with reference TRBV5-8 and TRBJ2-3, the CDR3 gives the full variable domain: EAGVTQSPTHLIKTRGQQATLRCSPISGHTSVYWYQQALGLGLQFLLWYDEGEERNRGNFPPRFSGRQFPNYSSELNVNALELEDSALYLCASSWLRGGEDTQYFGPGTRLTVL.

This chain links TRBV5-1 with TRBJ2-7; D is uncertain. Germline V gene data show CDR1 as SGHRS and CDR2 as YFSETQ. The CDR3 sequence is 15 residues long. The V end lost 4 bases, the J end lost 0 bases, and 14 bases lay between the germline ends. The CDR3: CASSRLDSGSYEQYF. The CDR3 DNA reads TGCGCCAGCAGCCGATTGGATTCGGGCTCCTACGAGCAGTACTTC.

The rearrangement uses TRBV18 and TRBJ2-7; 10 nucleotides align to TRBD2. The trim removed 2 bases at V and 2 bases at J, leaving 6 bases unmatched. Looked up from germline, CDR1 is KGHSH and CDR2 is LQKENI. The CDR3 has 16 amino acids. For the CDR3, the DNA is TGTGCCAGCTCACCAACGAAACTAGCGGGGACCTACGAGCAGTACTTC. Translation gives CASSPTKLAGTYEQYF. The entire variable domain, with the rest obtained from reference TRBV18 and TRBJ2-7, is as follows: NAGVMQNPRHLVRRRGQEARLRCSPMKGHSHVYWYRQLPEEGLKFMVYLQKENIIDESGMPKERFSAEFPKEGPSILRIQQVVRGDSAAYFCASSPTKLAGTYEQYFGPGTRLTVT.

This clone turned up a few times. This chain joins TRBV5-1 and TRBJ1-5; 9 bases match TRBD1. The CDR3 covers 15 residues. The junction had 7 bases not matched to a gene; V was cut back by 6 bases and J by 3 bases. Per germline, CDR1 SGHRS and CDR2 YFSETQ. The CDR3 DNA reads as TGCGCCAGCACCCCCACAGGGGGCGTCAATCAGCCCCAGCATTTT. It codes for CASTPTGGVNQPQHF.

The chain is built from TRBV7-2 and TRBJ2-3; D is possibly TRBD2 (6 bases). Germline-derived CDR1 and CDR2 are SGHTA and FQGNSA. The CDR3 is 15 residues long. Trimming removed 3 bases at V and 1 base at J, with 11 bases between. The DNA for the CDR3 is TGTGCCAGCAGCTTTTCCGGGAGTGGCACAGATACGCAGTATTTT. This sequence encodes CASSFSGSGTDTQYF.

This clone was detected a few times. Other DNA sequences in this sample translate to the same CDR3. The rearrangement links TRBV15 to TRBJ2-7, with D possibly TRBD2 on 5 matching bases. CDR1 is LNHNV, CDR2 YYDKDF, per germline (reference sequence). CDR3 size: 16 residues. The V end lost 0 bases, the J end lost 2 bases, and 14 bases lay between the germline ends. CDR3 region: CATSRDRTSRAYEQYF. CDR3 DNA: TGTGCCACCAGCAGAGATCGAACGTCGAGGGCCTACGAGCAGTACTTC.

The chain couples TRBV28 to TRBJ1-3, with 11 bases aligning to TRBD1. This CDR3 spans 16 amino acids. Trimming removed 6 bases from V and 4 bases from J; junction bases left unmatched: 8. Germline-derived CDR1 and CDR2 are MDHEN and SYDVKM. CDR3 nucleotides: TGTGCCAGCAGATCGGACAGGGGGCGGAGAGGAAACACCATATATTTT. This encodes CASRSDRGRRGNTIYF.

The chain combines TRBV10-3 with TRBJ1-3; D remains unclear. The length of the CDR3 is 14 residues. CDR1 and CDR2 (germline): ENHRY, SYGVKD. The V end lost 3 bases, the J end lost 0 bases, and 6 bases lay between the germline ends. The CDR3 here is CAISEMSSGNTIYF. CDR3 bases: TGTGCCATCAGTGAAATGAGCTCTGGAAACACCATATATTTT.

This chain connects TRBV19 to TRBJ2-3; D might be TRBD1 (5 bases). There are 13 residues in the CDR3. Trimming took off 6 bases at V and 2 bases at J, with 9 bases between the two ends. CDR1 and CDR2 from the germline V gene are LNHDA and SQIVND (reference sequence). The CDR3 DNA sequence: TGTGCCAGTAGGTCGACAGACACAGATACGCAGTATTTT. Its translation: CASRSTDTDTQYF.

The CDR3 reads CASSIGQALTEAFF. CDR3 in DNA: TGTGCCAGCAGTATCGGACAGGCCCTCACTGAAGCTTTCTTT. The chain joins TRBV6-5 to TRBJ1-1; 7 nucleotides line up with TRBD1. Germline loops: CDR1 MNHEY, CDR2 SVGAGI. The V and J ends lost 5 bases and 4 bases, in that order; junction bases with no gene match: 7. The CDR3 is made up of 14 amino acids.

This clone was seen a few times. This chain links TRBV7-2 with TRBJ1-4, with a tentative D call TRBD1 (5 bases). Germline V gene lookup returns CDR1 SGHTA and CDR2 FQGNSA. V dropped 4 bases and J dropped 3 bases, with 9 bases sitting between them. The CDR3 runs to 14 residues. The CDR3 here is CASSWGGANEKLFF. DNA for the CDR3: TGTGCCAGCAGCTGGGGGGGGGCTAATGAAAAACTGTTTTTT.

J is TRBJ1-2 and V is TRBV5-1; tentatively, D is TRBD1 (6 bases). The V end was cut by 0 bases, the J end by 7 bases, with 13 bases between. The germline CDR1 and CDR2 sequences are SGHRS and YFSETQ. The length of the CDR3 is 14 residues. The chain's CDR3 is CASSLASRGSGYTF. The CDR3 DNA reads as TGCGCCAGCAGCTTGGCTTCCAGGGGCAGTGGCTACACCTTC. The entire variable domain, with the rest obtained from reference TRBV5-1 and TRBJ1-2, is as follows: KAGVTQTPRYLIKTRGQQVTLSCSPISGHRSVSWYQQTPGQGLQFLFEYFSETQRNKGNFPGRFSGRQFSNSRSEMNVSTLELGDSALYLCASSLASRGSGYTFGSGTRLTVV.

This chain joins TRBV2 and TRBJ1-2; 12 bases line up with TRBD1. J lost 4 bases, V lost 6 bases, and 9 bases had no gene match. The CDR3 covers 16 residues. The V gene's germline CDR1 is SNHLY and CDR2 FYNNEI. The CDR3 DNA follows: TGTGCCAGCAGGCGAGGGACAGGGGGCAGAGGCTATGGCTACACCTTC. This sequence encodes CASRRGTGGRGYGYTF.

The sample holds a few counts of this clone. The V call is TRBV3-1 (or the pseudogene TRBV3-2), the J call TRBJ1-2; 12 nucleotides align to TRBD1. The germline V gene encodes CDR1 LGHDT and CDR2 YNNKEL (reference sequence). V trimming: 4 bases; J trimming: 2 bases; junction bases outside the gene matches: 5. This CDR3 has 16 amino acids. The CDR3 sequence is CASSRSGQGANYGYTF. CDR3 DNA sequence: TGTGCCAGCAGCCGATCGGGACAGGGGGCAAACTATGGCTACACCTTC.

This clone was detected a few times. The rearrangement uses TRBV5-1 and TRBJ2-5; D unclear. V dropped 0 bases and J dropped 5 bases, with 17 bases sitting between them. The CDR3 has 16 amino acids. Looked up from germline, CDR1 is SGHRS and CDR2 is YFSETQ. DNA for the CDR3: TGCGCCAGCAGCTTGGAAGTCACTGGTGCAGCGGAGACCCAGTACTTC. Translation gives CASSLEVTGAAETQYF. Combining the CDR3 with reference TRBV5-1 and TRBJ2-5 gives the whole variable domain KAGVTQTPRYLIKTRGQQVTLSCSPISGHRSVSWYQQTPGQGLQFLFEYFSETQRNKGNFPGRFSGRQFSNSRSEMNVSTLELGDSALYLCASSLEVTGAAETQYFGPGTRLLVL.

The CDR3 is CASSPLRDRSSGANVLTF. The CDR3 DNA reads TGTGCCAGCTCACCACTCCGGGACAGGAGCTCTGGGGCCAACGTCCTGACTTTC. The rearrangement uses TRBV18 and TRBJ2-6, with 8 bases identical to TRBD1. V shed 1 base, J shed 0 bases, and the junction held 5 bases outside the gene matches. The CDR3 spans 18 residues. CDR1 is KGHSH and CDR2 is LQKENI in the germline V gene.

The J gene is TRBJ2-7, the V gene TRBV6-2 or TRBV6-3, with TRBD1 matching 8 bases. The germline V gene encodes CDR1 MNHEY and CDR2 SVGEGT. V lost 2 bases, J lost 1 base, and 7 bases stayed unmatched. The CDR3 runs to 16 residues. The CDR3 sequence is CASSYGQGLSSYEQYF. The DNA for the CDR3 is TGTGCCAGCAGTTACGGACAGGGTTTGAGTTCCTACGAGCAGTACTTC.

In this sample, this clone turned up a few times. The chain couples TRBV4-2 to TRBJ2-2; D is unresolved. The CDR3 sequence is 17 residues long. With 1 base removed from V and 0 bases from J, the gap between germline ends came to 12 bases. Germline CDR1 and CDR2: LGHNA and YNFKEQ. The CDR3 sequence: CASSQGTGSSNTGELFF. DNA for the CDR3: TGTGCCAGCAGCCAAGGTACCGGGTCCTCGAACACCGGGGAGCTGTTTTTT.

The gene calls are TRBV6-5 and TRBJ2-1; 7 positions match TRBD1. The J segment lost 5 bases and the V segment lost 6 bases, leaving 10 bases of the junction unmatched. Germline lookup yields CDR1 MNHEY and CDR2 SVGAGI. This CDR3 contains 15 residues. Written as DNA, the CDR3 is TGTGCCAGCAGGAGCACAGGGGTTAGGGACAATGAGCAGTTCTTC. Translation: CASRSTGVRDNEQFF.

CDR3 in amino acids: CASSLLGLEAFF. Written as DNA, the CDR3 is TGTGCCAGCAGCTTGTTGGGCTTAGAAGCTTTCTTT. The chain couples TRBV5-5 to TRBJ1-1; no definite D call. Trimming took off 1 base at V and 8 bases at J, with 9 bases between the two ends. This CDR3 spans 12 amino acids. CDR1 SGHKS and CDR2 YYEKEE come from the germline V gene (reference sequence).

The chain combines TRBV4-1 with TRBJ2-5; perhaps TRBD2 as D (6 bases). CDR1 is MGHRA, CDR2 YSYEKL, per germline. The CDR3 is made up of 15 amino acids. V was trimmed by 1 base and J by 2 bases, leaving 11 bases between them. This CDR3 is CASSQVGGGQETQYF. The CDR3 DNA is TGCGCCAGCAGCCAAGTAGGAGGAGGGCAAGAGACCCAGTACTTC.

This clone was detected once. V usage is TRBV28 and J usage is TRBJ1-4, with 7 bases identical to TRBD1. V shed 11 bases and J 5 bases; nucleotides not matched to a gene: 8. Germline values: CDR1 MDHEN, CDR2 SYDVKM. This CDR3 contains 13 residues. CDR3: CASQGQKNEKLFF. The CDR3 DNA reads TGTGCCTCACAGGGGCAGAAAAATGAAAAACTGTTTTTT.